Included here is one T cell receptor (beta chain) sequence, with context. Clones were read by immunoSEQ multiplex PCR, and TCRdb kept only the in-frame ones, dropping some. The top ten clones hold more than 0.01% of a sample with roughly 560,000 clones, 75% to 80% of them seen once. This sample stems from a study of shared T cell receptors in the human thymus. V lost 10 bases and J lost 9, with 13 bases in between. Per the germline V gene, CDR1 is MNHNS and CDR2 is SASEGT. This CDR3 has 11 residues. This same sample was also part of a study on human thymus T cells.

The gene calls are TRBV6-1 and TRBJ2-1, with a possible D match to TRBD1 (6 bases). This receptor was obtained from a boy under two years old with a congenital heart defect. Sequenced material: thymocytes. CDR3: CATLRGTEQFF. CDR3 coding DNA: TGTGCCACCCTCAGGGGTACTGAGCAGTTCTTC.